Described below is a single T cell receptor (beta chain) sequence and its context. The data derive from a study of blood T cell repertoires in COVID-19. TCRdb's copy holds only in-frame clones and misses some; the assay was immunoSEQ multiplex PCR. The sample holds roughly 400,000 clones, 80% to 90% seen once. Per germline, CDR1 SGHTA and CDR2 FQGNSA. CDR3 length equals 13 residues. V was pared by 0 bases and J by 7 bases, with 9 bases between. This clonotype was sampled from a woman in her fifties or sixties who had recovered from COVID-19. Material: PBMCs or T cells enriched from blood (not recorded which). This chain uses TRBV7-2 with TRBJ1-1; D is perhaps TRBD1 (5 bases). The CDR3 sequence: CASSLARQGEAFF. CDR3 in DNA: TGTGCCAGCAGCTTAGCGCGGCAGGGTGAAGCTTTCTTT.